The 17 T cell receptor beta chains listed next were all sequenced from one sample in a study of blood T cells in healthy people across ages. Together with a sample-barcoded 5' primer, a J-beta primer mix was included in a second PCR lasting about 6 to 12 cycles. TCRdb independently ran MiXCR on the 5' RACE reads; one entry per CDR3 protein. This table holds 1.5 million to 2 million distinct CDR3 sequences, 25% to 30% found once. Sequences were obtained from blood. The receptors stem from a woman in her twenties or thirties in good health.

The rearrangement uses TRBV7-3 and TRBJ1-1; 7 bases line up with TRBD1. Germline loops: CDR1 SGHTA, CDR2 FQGTGA. The CDR3 contains 15 residues. Losses at the gene ends were 6 bases for V and 2 bases for J; bases not matched to a gene: 9. The CDR3 loop reads CASSSSGTVNTEAFF. The CDR3 bases are TGTGCCAGCAGTTCCTCCGGGACAGTCAACACTGAAGCTTTCTTT.

V gene TRBV12-3 or TRBV12-4 combines with J gene TRBJ1-2; D possibly corresponds to TRBD1 (5 bases). The germline V and J ends were trimmed by 3 bases and 8 bases, with 16 bases remaining between them. The CDR3 sequence is 14 residues long. The DNA for the CDR3 is TGTGCCAGCAGTTTTCGGGGCAGGGCGGAGGGCTACACCTTC. Its protein product is CASSFRGRAEGYTF.

In this sample, this clonotype turned up a few times. The gene calls are TRBV29-1 and TRBJ2-3; 7 positions match TRBD1. Germline CDR1 is SQVTM and CDR2 is ANQGSEA. This CDR3 contains 14 residues. Trimming cost V 5 bases and J 2 bases; bases outside gene matches: 7. CDR3 coding DNA: TGCAGCGTTAAATCACAGGGGCCCACAGATACGCAGTATTTT. It yields the protein CSVKSQGPTDTQYF.

The table lists this clonotype with many counts. The chain couples TRBV7-6 to TRBJ2-3; 9 bases align to TRBD2. The CDR3 runs 17 residues. CDR1 is SGHVS, CDR2 FNYEAQ, per germline. The V gene end was trimmed by 1 base and the J gene end by 4 bases; junction bases not matched to a gene: 9. DNA for the CDR3: TGTGCCAGCAGCTTAGTCCCCCCTAGCGGGGTTCCAGATACGCAGTATTTT. It encodes CASSLVPPSGVPDTQYF.

This clonotype was seen a few times. The rearrangement uses TRBV20-1 and TRBJ2-5; D is perhaps TRBD1 or TRBD2 (5 bases each). This CDR3 spans 14 amino acids. Germline loops: CDR1 DFQATT, CDR2 SNEGSKA (reference sequence). The CDR3 sequence is CSPSEGPGTETQYF. DNA of the CDR3: TGCAGCCCCTCGGAAGGACCTGGGACGGAGACCCAGTACTTC.

The table lists this clonotype with a few counts. The V call is TRBV7-2, the J call TRBJ2-7; D gene unclear. Germline CDR1 and CDR2: SGHTA and FQGNSA. Trimming took 1 base from V and 5 from J, leaving 12 bases between them. The CDR3 sequence is 14 residues long. CDR3 coding DNA: TGTGCCAGCAGCTTAGATCAGGTCGTCAACGAGCAGTACTTC. Translated, it gives CASSLDQVVNEQYF. Full variable domain (rest looked up from reference TRBV7-2 and TRBJ2-7): GAGVSQSPSNKVTEKGKDVELRCDPISGHTALYWYRQSLGQGLEFLIYFQGNSAPDKSGLPSDRFSAERTGGSVSTLTIQRTQQEDSAVYLCASSLDQVVNEQYFGPGTRLTVT.

In regard to this clonotype: This sequence may be a read error, since a much larger clone differs from it by one base. The J gene is TRBJ2-1, the V gene TRBV7-9; D possibly uses TRBD1 or TRBD2 (5 bases each). The germline V gene has CDR1 SEHNR and CDR2 FQNEAQ (reference sequence). Trimming removed 2 bases from V and 2 bases from J, with 13 bases in between. The CDR3 loop spans 16 amino acids. CDR3 amino acids: CASSLLVGVPYNEQFF. The CDR3 coding sequence is TGTGCCAGCAGCTTACTAGTGGGGGTTCCCTACAATGAGCAGTTCTTC.

As for this clonotype: A read error may be the cause here, since a much bigger clone is one base away. The rearrangement links TRBV20-1 to TRBJ2-7; 8 nucleotides line up with TRBD1. The CDR3 is 14 residues long. Germline CDR1 and CDR2: DFQATT and SNEGSKA (reference sequence). The CDR3: CSSRGHDRGNEQYF. CDR3 sequence (DNA): TGCAGCTCCCGGGGCCATGACAGGGGCAACGAGCAGTACTTC.

The genes are TRBV18 and TRBJ1-4; possibly TRBD1 for D (5 bases). The length of the CDR3 is 17 residues. V lost 3 bases and J 0 bases, leaving 14 bases between the germline ends. Looked up from germline, CDR1 is KGHSH and CDR2 is LQKENI. Written as DNA, the CDR3 is TGTGCCAGCTCACCCTGGACCCGGGGCACAACTAATGAAAAACTGTTTTTT. The encoded protein is CASSPWTRGTTNEKLFF.

This clonotype was found a few times. This sequence joins TRBV9 and TRBJ2-3; no reliable D call. Germline V gene sequence: CDR1 SGDLS, CDR2 YYNGEE. This CDR3 region has 13 residues. V shed 0 bases and J shed 9 bases, with 11 bases lying between them. The CDR3 spells CASSVEGGQTQYF. CDR3 nucleotide sequence: TGTGCCAGCAGCGTAGAGGGTGGGCAAACGCAGTATTTT. Using reference TRBV9 and TRBJ2-3 for the parts outside the CDR3, the full variable domain is DSGVTQTPKHLITATGQRVTLRCSPRSGDLSVYWYQQSLDQGLQFLIQYYNGEERAKGNILERFSAQQFPDLHSELNLSSLELGDSALYFCASSVEGGQTQYFGPGTRLTVL.

This clonotype appeared many times. The V and J genes are TRBV12-3 or TRBV12-4 and TRBJ2-7, with D possibly being TRBD1 (5 bases). The CDR3 runs 12 residues. Trimming removed 6 bases at V and 3 bases at J, with 9 bases between. CDR3 loop: CASRVDNYEQYF. The DNA for the CDR3 is TGTGCCAGCAGGGTGGACAACTACGAGCAGTACTTC.

This clonotype was observed a few times. This rearrangement joins TRBV3-1 to TRBJ1-2; D is possibly TRBD1 (5 bases). Germline CDR1 is LGHDT and CDR2 is YNNKEL (reference sequence). Trimming cost V 5 bases and J 4 bases, with 14 bases left between them. The CDR3 has 14 residues. The CDR3 is CASSSRGETYGYTF. CDR3 in DNA: TGTGCCAGCAGCTCACGGGGGGAAACCTATGGCTACACCTTC.

The V and J genes are TRBV7-6 and TRBJ1-1; TRBD1 agrees at 8 bases. V gave up 7 bases and J gave up 4 bases; unmatched junction bases: 11. Germline loops: CDR1 SGHVS, CDR2 FNYEAQ. This CDR3 comprises 15 residues. Here the CDR3 reads CASIRTGLESTEAFF. As DNA, the CDR3 is TGTGCCAGCATTCGGACAGGGTTGGAGAGCACTGAAGCTTTCTTT.

This chain joins TRBV19 and TRBJ2-1; 7 bases match TRBD2. The V and J ends lost 6 bases and 12 bases, in that order; junction bases with no gene match: 17. The V gene's germline CDR1 is LNHDA and CDR2 SQIVND (reference sequence). The CDR3 runs to 15 residues. The CDR3 reads CASRLISSGGEGQFF. Written as DNA, the CDR3 is TGTGCCAGTAGGCTGATCTCTAGCGGAGGTGAGGGGCAGTTCTTC.

Comment on this clonotype: This may be a read error: a much more frequent sequence differs by one nucleotide. The rearrangement links TRBV5-1 to TRBJ2-4; maybe TRBD1 (5 bases). V gave up 3 bases and J gave up 3 bases, with 13 bases separating them. The CDR3 totals 15 residues. Germline-derived CDR1 and CDR2 are SGHRS and YFSETQ. CDR3 protein: CASSWEGDGKNIQYF. The CDR3 coding sequence is TGCGCCAGCAGCTGGGAAGGGGATGGCAAAAACATTCAGTACTTC. The full variable domain, rest sourced from reference TRBV5-1 and TRBJ2-4, is KAGVTQTPRYLIKTRGQQVTLSCSPISGHRSVSWYQQTPGQGLQFLFEYFSETQRNKGNFPGRFSGRQFSNSRSEMNVSTLELGDSALYLCASSWEGDGKNIQYFGAGTRLSVL.

At least ten counts were recorded for this clonotype. The genes are TRBV10-2 and TRBJ2-3; D remains ambiguous. There are 12 residues in the CDR3. Between the trimmed V and J ends, which lost 0 bases and 4 bases, there was a span of 2 bases. Germline values: CDR1 WSHSY, CDR2 SAAADI. Here the CDR3 reads CASSESPDTQYF. The CDR3 nucleotides read TGCGCCAGCAGTGAGTCGCCAGATACGCAGTATTTT.

Concerning this clonotype itself: This CDR3 is missing its conserved last phenylalanine or tryptophan, likely due to a read error. The chain has TRBV20-1 and TRBJ2-1; weak D call: TRBD2 (6 bases). CDR3 length: 15 amino acids. Germline CDR1 and CDR2: DFQATT and SNEGSKA (reference sequence). V lost 1 base, J lost 2 bases, and 12 bases lay in between. Written as DNA, the CDR3 is TGCAGTGCTAGAGGTGCGGGAACCACCTACAATGAGCAGTTCTTA. This encodes CSARGAGTTYNEQFL.